The T cell receptor beta chain under discussion was sequenced for a study of beta chain features in type 1 diabetes. Looking at the study overall: Age, gender and cell yields were alike across patients and healthy donors.

This clone has only a few counts. Its specificity is unknown. Trimming removed 2 bases from V and 7 bases from J, with 11 bases in between. The CDR3 is 13 residues long. Germline V CDR1 and CDR2: MNHEY, SVGAGI. The study reverse transcribed the entire isolated RNA, so it sequenced expressed TCRB transcripts. The assay was immunoSEQ multiplex PCR, and TCRdb's table has in-frame clones only and misses some. This table has 120,000 to 150,000 clones, about 9.1% appearing once. Study-wide results and limits: Fewer junction insertions and more nucleotide deletions appeared in type 1 diabetes patients.

This receptor was obtained from a woman aged 35 to 49 in good health. Sequencing input: central memory CD4+ T cells from blood. This chain connects TRBV6-5 to TRBJ1-2, with a tentative D call TRBD1 (5 bases). The CDR3 region has the DNA TGTGCCAGCAGTTACCCGGGGGTAGTTGGCTACACCTTC. Amino acids: CASSYPGVVGYTF.